This T cell receptor (beta chain) is drawn from a study of siplizumab effects on memory and regulatory T cells. General study points: Unstimulated subsets contained matches for only a minor fraction of alloreactive clones. Controls showed an average of 26.9% Treg-derived mappable alloreactive CD4+ clones, while siplizumab showed roughly 70%. Whether the proliferating Tregs (from siplizumab cultures) were suppressive was not confirmed.

Of note for this clone: The antigen remains undetermined.

Sequencing of each sample assayed around 10^5 TCR templates. This table comes from immunoSEQ multiplex PCR, and its TCRdb copy is limited to in-frame clones, with some not included. The repertoire holds tens of thousands of clones, with 90% to 95% as singletons. V shed 7 bases, J shed 10 bases, and the junction held 8 bases outside the gene matches. This CDR3 is 12 amino acids long. CDR1 is SNHLY, CDR2 FYNNEI, per germline. This TCR was recovered from a human donor in good health. V and J are TRBV2 and TRBJ2-7; 9 positions agree with TRBD2. The specimen sequenced was non-Treg CD4+ T cells sorted from blood. The CDR3 protein is CASIGLAGLQYF. The CDR3 region has the DNA TGTGCCAGCATAGGGCTAGCGGGGTTACAGTACTTC.